One and the same sample provided the 5 T cell receptor beta chains below, sequenced in a study of T cell clonality in common variable immunodeficiency. The antigens of these receptors remain unknown. Points from the study as a whole: In common variable immunodeficiency, TCR beta chains reportedly carried fewer deletions and N-nucleotide insertions.

The method was immunoSEQ multiplex PCR; TCRdb's version includes in-frame clones alone and lacks a portion of them. There are around 40,000 clones in the sample, none observed a single time. Sequencing input: peripheral blood mononuclear cells. The receptors here all came from a human donor with common variable immunodeficiency.

Worth noting for this clone: The CDR3 end falls 3 residues outside the read, so it is completed with the germline J gene. The chain couples TRBV2 to TRBJ2-5, with a possible D match to TRBD2 (5 bases). Germline assignment: CDR1 SNHLY and CDR2 FYNNEI. V was trimmed by 8 bases and J by 5 bases, leaving 18 bases between them. The CDR3 is made up of 14 amino acids. CDR3 sequence: CASLGRSRGETQYF. The sequenced CDR3 bases are TGTGCCAGCCTCGGTAGGAGTCGCGGGGAGACC.

The sample holds many counts of this clone. The CDR3 is cut off 3 residues early in the read; its end comes from the germline J gene. V gene TRBV29-1 combines with J gene TRBJ1-2; D is ambiguous. The CDR3 is made up of 12 amino acids. Germline CDR1 is SQVTM and CDR2 is ANQGSEA. Incomplete CDR3 DNA: TGCAGCGTTGAAGGCGGAATTTTAGGC. Residues: CSVEGGILG. The entire CDR3 reads CSVEGGILGYTF.

A few counts support this clone. The CDR3 extends 3 residues past the end of the read, so its final part is completed from the germline J gene. The gene calls are TRBV30 and TRBJ1-6; D call uncertain. Germline CDR1 is GTSNPN and CDR2 is SVGIG (reference sequence). Trimming removed 3 bases from V and 7 bases from J, with 13 bases in between. The CDR3 loop spans 14 amino acids. The CDR3 here is CAWSGGPGNSPLHF. CDR3 bases read: TGTGCCTGGAGCGGAGGGCCGGGGAATTCACCC. The complete variable domain, with remaining parts taken from reference TRBV30 and TRBJ1-6, reads SQTIHQWPATLVQPVGSPLSLECTVEGTSNPNLYWYRQAAGRGLQLLFYSVGIGQISSEVPQNLSASRPQDRQFILSSKKLLLSDSGFYLCAWSGGPGNSPLHFGNGTRLTVT.

This clone showed up many times. The read ends 3 residues before the CDR3 terminus; that terminus is restored from the germline J gene. The chain uses TRBV6-2 or TRBV6-3 and TRBJ2-1; D perhaps matches TRBD2 (6 bases). This CDR3 has 15 residues. The V end lost 0 bases, the J end lost 3 bases, and 9 bases lay between the germline ends. Germline-derived CDR1 and CDR2 are MNHEY and SVGEGT. The part of the CDR3 DNA that was read is TGTGCCAGCAGTTACTCTACGGGGGACTACAATGAG. Protein product: CASSYSTGDYNE. Given in full, the CDR3 is CASSYSTGDYNEQFF.

This clone was counted many times. The read terminates 3 residues before the CDR3 end, so the remaining end is supplied by the germline J gene. The chain joins TRBV29-1 to TRBJ1-6, with D tentatively TRBD1 (6 bases). V was pared by 4 bases and J by 8 bases, with 12 bases between. CDR3 length: 13 residues. Germline CDR1 is SQVTM and CDR2 is ANQGSEA. The sequenced part of the CDR3 DNA is TGCAGCGTTGCCGAGAACAGGGATTCACCC. It codes for CSVAENRDSP. In full, the CDR3 reads CSVAENRDSPLHF.